This T cell receptor (beta chain) stems from a study of long-term antiretroviral therapy in people with HIV. This was the immunoSEQ v3.0 assay at survey level. Sequenced by immunoSEQ multiplex PCR; TCRdb stores in-frame clones only, minus some. The top ten hold less than 2.5% of the sample, which has about 33,000 clones, roughly 96% seen once. Notes on the study in general: Control repertoires displayed wider CDR3 length ranges than the HIV repertoires. Dominant in the repertoire at all time points were clones expanded before ART.

Trimming shortened V by 2 bases and J by 2 bases, and 6 bases separated the two germline ends. This CDR3 region has 13 residues. The V gene's germline CDR1 is SGHAT and CDR2 FQNNGV. A word on this clone: Its target is unknown.

This rearrangement joins TRBV11-2 to TRBJ1-2, with D possibly being TRBD1 (5 bases). This TCR derives from a man aged 30 to 39 with HIV. The sample in question was unsorted PBMCs, obtained roughly 6.4 years after starting antiretroviral therapy. CDR3 sequence (DNA): TGTGCCAGCAGCTTACCAGGGAACTATGGCTACACCTTC. Protein: CASSLPGNYGYTF.